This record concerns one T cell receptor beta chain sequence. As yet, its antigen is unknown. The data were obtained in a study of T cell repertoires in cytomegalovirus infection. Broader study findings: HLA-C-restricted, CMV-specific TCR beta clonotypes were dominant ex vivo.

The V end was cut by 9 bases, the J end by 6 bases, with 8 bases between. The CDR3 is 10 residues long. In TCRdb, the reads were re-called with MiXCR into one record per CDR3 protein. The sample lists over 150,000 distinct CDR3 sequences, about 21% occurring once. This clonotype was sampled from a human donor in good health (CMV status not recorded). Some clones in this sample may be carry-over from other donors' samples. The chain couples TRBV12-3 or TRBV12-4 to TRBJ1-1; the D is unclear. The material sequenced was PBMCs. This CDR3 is CASSGAEAFF. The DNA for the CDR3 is TGTGCCAGTTCTGGCGCTGAAGCTTTCTTT.